This T cell receptor beta chain was recorded in a study of blood T cell repertoires in COVID-19. For the study at large: There were acute and convalescent COVID-19 samples, and they came from the United States, Italy and Spain. T cells, B-cell-depleted T cells, or PBMCs provided the cDNA or gDNA that served as material.

Unmatched junction bases numbered 5, after V lost 0 bases and J lost 6 bases. The germline CDR1 and CDR2 sequences are MNHNS and SASEGT. This CDR3 region has 15 residues. Generated by immunoSEQ multiplex PCR, the TCRdb table keeps only in-frame clones and is missing some. The profile shows about 190,000 clones, 75% to 90% of them singletons. The sequencing input was peripheral blood. This TCR came from a man aged 40-49 years with acute or convalescent COVID-19. V and J are TRBV6-1 and TRBJ2-3, with 8 bases identical to TRBD2. The CDR3: CASSEARAGGDTQYF. The DNA for the CDR3 is TGTGCCAGCAGTGAAGCAAGGGCGGGGGGTGATACGCAGTATTTT.